Presented here are 27 T cell receptor beta chains from one specimen sequenced in a study of blood T cells in healthy people across ages. Primed by a sample-barcoded 5' primer and a J-beta primer mix, a second PCR proceeded for 7 to 11 cycles. Using its own MiXCR run on the 5' RACE reads, TCRdb lists one record per CDR3 protein. The sample lists about 630,000 distinct CDR3 sequences, roughly 21% occurring once. Sequences were obtained from blood. The receptors originated from a man aged 65-85 years in good health.

This clonotype was recorded a few times. This rearrangement joins TRBV7-9 to TRBJ1-4; unclear D gene. The CDR3 consists of 15 residues. The germline gives CDR1 SEHNR, CDR2 FQNEAQ (reference sequence). Between the trimmed V and J ends, which lost 0 bases and 0 bases, there was a span of 5 bases. The CDR3 reads CASSLALATNEKLFF. The CDR3 coding sequence is TGTGCCAGCAGCTTAGCCCTAGCAACTAATGAAAAACTGTTTTTT. Full variable domain (remainder filled in from reference TRBV7-9 and TRBJ1-4): DTGVSQNPRHKITKRGQNVTFRCDPISEHNRLYWYRQTLGQGPEFLTYFQNEAQLEKSRLLSDRFSAERPKGSFSTLEIQRTEQGDSAMYLCASSLALATNEKLFFGSGTQLSVL.

The V call is TRBV20-1, the J call TRBJ1-5; TRBD1 is a possible D gene (6 bases). The CDR3 has 15 amino acids. Trimming cost V 2 bases and J 0 bases, with 11 bases left between them. CDR1 and CDR2 from the germline V gene are DFQATT and SNEGSKA (reference sequence). CDR3 nucleotide sequence: TGCAGTGCTAGACAGGACAGCTATAGCAATCAGCCCCAGCATTTT. Encoded protein: CSARQDSYSNQPQHF.

Concerning this clonotype: An end of the junction differs from the germline gene, which may be a read error. This CDR3 is CAWSAGTPNTAELFF. The CDR3 DNA is TGTGCCTGGAGCGCCGGGACCCCGAACACCGCGGAGCTGTTTTTT. This chain joins TRBV30 and TRBJ2-2; D might be TRBD1 or TRBD2, each matching 5 bases. This CDR3 comprises 15 residues. CDR1 is GTSNPN and CDR2 is SVGIG in the germline V gene (reference sequence).

As concerns this clonotype: This may be a read error: a much more frequent sequence differs by one nucleotide. The gene calls are TRBV24-1 and TRBJ2-1; D not resolved. CDR1 KGHDR and CDR2 SFDVKD come from the germline V gene. V gave up 4 bases and J gave up 3 bases, with 0 bases separating them. The CDR3 extends over 11 amino acids. The CDR3 DNA reads TGTGCCACCAGTGACTACAATGAGCAGTTCTTC. Residues: CATSDYNEQFF.

The chain joins TRBV9 to TRBJ1-1; tentative D call: TRBD1 (5 bases). Germline loops: CDR1 SGDLS, CDR2 YYNGEE. CDR3 size: 12 residues. Trimming pared 1 base from V and 8 bases from J, leaving 9 bases between. The CDR3 DNA is TGTGCCAGCAGCGTACGGGGGGGGGAAGCTTTCTTT. It specifies CASSVRGGEAFF.

This clonotype was counted a few times. The CDR3: CASRDPGQGLIEQYF. DNA for the CDR3: TGTGCCAGCAGAGACCCGGGACAAGGGCTTATAGAGCAGTACTTC. The chain couples TRBV6-2 or TRBV6-3 to TRBJ2-7; D perhaps matches TRBD1 (6 bases). V lost 6 bases and J 7 bases, leaving 22 bases between the germline ends. Germline V gives CDR1 MNHEY, CDR2 SVGEGT. The CDR3 runs to 15 residues.

This clonotype was seen many times. J is TRBJ2-6 and V is TRBV7-9; no definite D call. The V end lost 2 bases, the J end lost 4 bases, and 9 bases lay between the germline ends. Germline CDR1 and CDR2: SEHNR and FQNEAQ (reference sequence). This CDR3 region has 15 residues. CDR3 coding DNA: TGTGCCAGCAGCTTAATAGGGTACGGGGCCAACGTCCTGACTTTC. This translates into CASSLIGYGANVLTF.

There are a few counts of this clonotype. This chain joins TRBV6-2 or TRBV6-3 and TRBJ2-7; 7 nucleotides align to TRBD1. V shed 4 bases, J shed 3 bases, and the junction held 18 bases outside the gene matches. CDR3 length: 18 amino acids. Germline CDR1 is MNHEY and CDR2 is SVGEGT. The CDR3 DNA reads as TGTGCCAGCAGTTCGGACGACAGGGACCAACTCACCTACTACGAGCAGTACTTC. Residues: CASSSDDRDQLTYYEQYF.

CDR3 sequence (DNA): TGTGCCTCCAGTGGGCCTGCGGGAGAGGATGAGCAGTTCTTC. It translates to CASSGPAGEDEQFF. V is TRBV28 and J is TRBJ2-5; 7 bases match TRBD2. The better agreement between TRBJ2-1 and the DNA end casts doubt on the J call. Germline CDR1 reads MDHEN; CDR2 reads SYDVKM. The CDR3 is 14 amino acids.

Comments on this clonotype: At one end, the junction sequence differs from germline, possibly due to a read error. The J gene is TRBJ2-6, the V gene TRBV12-5, with D possibly being TRBD1 (6 bases). The V gene's germline CDR1 is LGHNT and CDR2 FRNRAP. The CDR3 sequence is 16 residues long. In DNA, the CDR3 is TGTGCTAGTGGTTTGAACAGGGTCTCTGGGGCCAACGCCCTGACTTTC. Translation: CASGLNRVSGANALTF.

V is TRBV6-6 and J is TRBJ2-3; D is possibly TRBD1 or TRBD2 (5 bases each). This CDR3 spans 15 amino acids. Trimming left V 2 bases short and J 0 bases short, with 9 bases between. Germline V CDR1 and CDR2: MNHNY, SVGAGI (reference sequence). Here the CDR3 DNA reads TGTGCCAGCAGTTACAGGGACCGTAGCACAGATACGCAGTATTTT. As protein: CASSYRDRSTDTQYF.

The chain combines TRBV3-1 with TRBJ2-3; 8 nucleotides align to TRBD1. CDR3 length: 16 amino acids. The J segment lost 2 bases and the V segment lost 5 bases, leaving 9 bases of the junction unmatched. Germline lookup yields CDR1 LGHDT and CDR2 YNNKEL (reference sequence). CDR3 loop: CASSLMTGATTDTQYF. The CDR3 DNA sequence: TGTGCCAGCAGCTTAATGACAGGGGCCACCACAGATACGCAGTATTTT.

For the CDR3, the DNA is TGCGCCAGCAGCTTAGAGCCTAAATCTACTAGCGGGTATTCCTACGAGCAGTACTTC. Its translation: CASSLEPKSTSGYSYEQYF. This chain uses TRBV5-1 with TRBJ2-7, with 9 bases matching TRBD2. Trimming at V came to 2 bases and at J to 1 base, leaving 16 bases not matched to a gene. The CDR3 is made up of 19 amino acids. CDR1 and CDR2 (germline): SGHRS, YFSETQ.

This clonotype occurred many times. The genes are TRBV11-1 and TRBJ2-7; 10 bases line up with TRBD1. The germline V gene has CDR1 SGHAT and CDR2 FQDESV (reference sequence). The CDR3 has 16 residues. V trimming: 2 bases; J trimming: 4 bases; junction bases outside the gene matches: 8. The CDR3 here is CASSLRPGTGVYEQYF. The CDR3 DNA sequence: TGTGCCAGCAGCTTACGCCCCGGGACAGGGGTTTACGAGCAGTACTTC.

The chain couples TRBV3-1 to TRBJ2-3; 12 bases are a match to TRBD2. The germline V gene has CDR1 LGHDT and CDR2 YNNKEL (reference sequence). V was clipped by 2 bases and J by 5 bases; unmatched bases: 8. The CDR3 spans 17 residues. The CDR3 nucleotides read TGTGCCAGCAGCCAATCTAGCGGGAGGGCCGGTCAAGATACGCAGTATTTT. Its protein is CASSQSSGRAGQDTQYF.

This clonotype occurred a few times. The V call is TRBV4-3, the J call TRBJ2-1, with TRBD2 matching over 8 bases. Germline V lookup: CDR1 LGHNA, CDR2 YSLEER. V lost 4 bases to trimming and J lost 6 bases; unmatched junction nucleotides: 2. This CDR3 has 13 amino acids. The CDR3 region has the DNA TGCGCCAGCAGCCGTCTAGCGGGCAATGAGCAGTTCTTC. Translated: CASSRLAGNEQFF.

The chain carries TRBV10-3 and TRBJ2-2; possible D gene TRBD2, 6 bases. Germline CDR1 reads ENHRY; CDR2 reads SYGVKD. The CDR3 consists of 14 residues. Trimming took off 3 bases at V and 5 bases at J, with 10 bases between the two ends. This CDR3 is CAISEGTLTGELFF. CDR3 coding DNA: TGTGCCATCAGTGAAGGGACTCTGACCGGGGAGCTGTTTTTT.

The V and J genes are TRBV9 and TRBJ2-6; no clear D. Trimming stripped 2 bases from V and 0 bases from J, with 18 bases between. The germline V gene has CDR1 SGDLS and CDR2 YYNGEE. The CDR3 has 19 amino acids. The CDR3 nucleotides read TGTGCCAGCAGCGTGCCTGCAAACACCTTAAGCTCTGGGGCCAACGTCCTGACTTTC. This encodes CASSVPANTLSSGANVLTF. Drawing the rest from reference TRBV9 and TRBJ2-6, the complete variable domain is DSGVTQTPKHLITATGQRVTLRCSPRSGDLSVYWYQQSLDQGLQFLIQYYNGEERAKGNILERFSAQQFPDLHSELNLSSLELGDSALYFCASSVPANTLSSGANVLTFGAGSRLTVL.

This clonotype was recorded a few times. The chain couples TRBV12-3 or TRBV12-4 to TRBJ2-2, with TRBD1 matching 9 bases. V lost 7 bases, J lost 1 base, and 16 bases stayed unmatched. This CDR3 contains 19 residues. In nucleotides, the CDR3 is TGTGCCAGCACCCCTTGGGGTAATTACAGGGGGCGGAACACCGGGGAGCTGTTTTTT. Protein product: CASTPWGNYRGRNTGELFF.

The chain couples TRBV10-3 to TRBJ2-2; no definite D call. The germline V gene has CDR1 ENHRY and CDR2 SYGVKD. The length of the CDR3 is 14 residues. The ends were cut back, 2 bases at V and 4 bases at J, with 8 bases in the middle. CDR3 sequence reads: CAISEHVGTGELFF. CDR3 DNA sequence: TGTGCCATCAGTGAGCATGTGGGCACCGGGGAGCTGTTTTTT.

This clonotype was seen only a few times. The chain recombines TRBV13 with TRBJ2-5, with D hard to call. The germline V gene encodes CDR1 PRHDT and CDR2 FYEKMQ (reference sequence). The CDR3 consists of 16 residues. Trimming shortened V by 2 bases and J by 3 bases, and 16 bases separated the two germline ends. CDR3 bases: TGTGCCAGCAGCTTAATTCTCTTCGGGCACGAAGAGACCCAGTACTTC. Protein sequence: CASSLILFGHEETQYF. Full variable domain (rest looked up from reference TRBV13 and TRBJ2-5): AAGVIQSPRHLIKEKRETATLKCYPIPRHDTVYWYQQGPGQDPQFLISFYEKMQSDKGSIPDRFSAQQFSDYHSELNMSSLELGDSALYFCASSLILFGHEETQYFGPGTRLLVL.

The chain combines TRBV4-1 with TRBJ2-4, with D hard to call. CDR1 is MGHRA, CDR2 YSYEKL, per germline. With 2 bases removed from V and 0 bases from J, the gap between germline ends came to 8 bases. CDR3 length: 15 residues. CDR3 sequence: CASSQLVLAKNIQYF. CDR3 nucleotide sequence: TGCGCCAGCAGCCAACTCGTGCTAGCCAAAAACATTCAGTACTTC.

V is TRBV5-1 and J is TRBJ2-5; a weak D match, TRBD1 (5 bases). This CDR3 region has 14 residues. Trimming removed 2 bases from V and 2 bases from J, with 10 bases in between. Germline CDR1 SGHRS, CDR2 YFSETQ. CDR3 coding DNA: TGCGCCAGCAGCTTAGGGGAACAACAAGAGACCCAGTACTTC. Translation gives CASSLGEQQETQYF.

This clonotype was seen a handful of times. This chain uses TRBV29-1 with TRBJ2-5, with 7 bases lining up with TRBD2. The CDR3 extends over 13 amino acids. Germline lookup yields CDR1 SQVTM and CDR2 ANQGSEA. Losses at the gene ends were 4 bases for V and 5 bases for J; bases not matched to a gene: 7. The CDR3 here is CSVVAGVHETQYF. The CDR3 DNA sequence: TGCAGCGTTGTGGCGGGAGTACACGAGACCCAGTACTTC.

This clonotype showed up just a few times. The chain is built from TRBV20-1 and TRBJ2-7, with D perhaps TRBD2 (6 bases). V lost 2 bases and J lost 6, with 14 bases in between. CDR3 length equals 13 residues. CDR1 DFQATT and CDR2 SNEGSKA come from the germline V gene (reference sequence). The CDR3 loop reads CSARRGFGGEQYF. CDR3 nucleotides: TGCAGTGCTAGAAGAGGATTCGGGGGCGAGCAGTACTTC.

V is TRBV5-1 and J is TRBJ2-1; the match to TRBD2 covers 7 bases. There are 17 residues in the CDR3. V shed 0 bases, J shed 0 bases, and the junction held 6 bases outside the gene matches. Germline V gives CDR1 SGHRS, CDR2 YFSETQ. The CDR3 spells CASSLEPGGGSYNEQFF. In DNA, the CDR3 is TGCGCCAGCAGCTTGGAACCGGGAGGCGGCTCCTACAATGAGCAGTTCTTC. The entire variable domain, with the rest obtained from reference TRBV5-1 and TRBJ2-1, is as follows: KAGVTQTPRYLIKTRGQQVTLSCSPISGHRSVSWYQQTPGQGLQFLFEYFSETQRNKGNFPGRFSGRQFSNSRSEMNVSTLELGDSALYLCASSLEPGGGSYNEQFFGPGTRLTVL.

This clonotype showed up many times. The genes are TRBV18 and TRBJ2-6; 7 bases are a match to TRBD1. Trimming cost V 5 bases and J 2 bases; bases outside gene matches: 6. The CDR3 has 16 residues. In germline, CDR1 is KGHSH, CDR2 LQKENI. CDR3 DNA: TGTGCCAGCTCAGGACAGGCCTTAGCTGGGGCCAACGTCCTGACTTTC. Protein sequence: CASSGQALAGANVLTF.